This T cell receptor beta chain is drawn from a study of cytomegalovirus exposure and HLA in healthy donors. Regarding the study as a whole: Later analysis showed most CMV-associated TCR beta chains appearing HLA-restricted. As immune exposure information, only CMV serostatus was available. Most TCR sequences were rare, but some public TCRs occurred in many donors.

About this clone: The antigen remains unidentified.

Researchers ran the PCR with 60 Vbeta and 13 Jbeta primers. The data were produced by immunoSEQ multiplex PCR, yet TCRdb's version contains in-frame clones alone and is incomplete. The data show over 100,000 clones, approximately 80% seen once. CDR1 and CDR2 (germline): MDHEN, SYDVKM. CDR3 length: 13 amino acids. V was pared by 8 bases and J by 3 bases, with 3 bases of the junction left unmatched. The clonotype originates from a woman aged 40 to 55 in good health and CMV-seronegative. This sequence joins TRBV28 and TRBJ2-5, with TRBD1 identical over 10 bases. Sequenced: PBMCs. In DNA form, the CDR3 reads TGTGCCAGCCGGGACAGGGGAGAAGAGACCCAGTACTTC. Amino acid sequence: CASRDRGEETQYF.